This T cell receptor (beta chain) was profiled in a study of blood T cell repertoires in COVID-19. Study summary: Acute and convalescent COVID-19 specimens originated in the United States, Italy and Spain.

Germline lookup yields CDR1 SNHLY and CDR2 FYNNEI. The CDR3 has 19 residues. The V and J ends lost 5 bases and 11 bases respectively, with 31 bases between them. How the authors handled the data: Reference gene primers were amplified, and this amplification served to estimate nucleated cell counts. The protocol was immunoSEQ multiplex PCR, while the TCRdb copy is restricted to in-frame clones and leaves out a portion. V, J and clone size were drawn from that table, and D and trimming were deduced from the DNA. The data show 95,000 to 150,000 clones, around nine tenths seen once. This receptor was identified in a woman between 50 and 59 years old with acute or convalescent COVID-19. Sequenced input: peripheral blood. V usage is TRBV2 and J usage is TRBJ1-6; TRBD1 might be the D (6 bases). CDR3 in DNA: TGTGCCAGCAGTCTCGGACAGTCGGTTCCCCGGTATAGGTCGACACCCCTCCACTTT. Residues: CASSLGQSVPRYRSTPLHF.